This T cell receptor (beta chain) is drawn from a study of T cells in Graves' hyperthyroidism and ophthalmopathy. Aged 18 to 65, the patients had hyperthyroidism that was newly diagnosed and had lasted under 2 months. Researchers took RNA transcripts and amplified the TCR beta CDR3 regions from them. HTBI primers were used for first-round RT-PCR of the TCR CDR3. MiXCR, run by TCRdb on the multiplex PCR reads, gives a single entry per CDR3 protein. The data hold 350,000 to 400,000 distinct CDR3 sequences, with approximately 20% observed a single time. The germline V gene has CDR1 LNHDA and CDR2 SQIVND (reference sequence). V lost 5 bases to trimming and J lost 0 bases, with 16 bases between them. The CDR3 is 17 amino acids.

The rearrangement joins TRBV19 to TRBJ2-2; D is possibly TRBD2 (6 bases). Input material: blood. The TCR was taken from a woman under 30 with Graves' hyperthyroidism. The CDR3: CASSLPPGLSNTGELFF. The CDR3, as DNA: TGTGCCAGTAGTCTCCCACCGGGACTGTCGAACACCGGGGAGCTGTTTTTT.